The 28 T cell receptor beta chains reported below all come from one sample, sequenced in a study of CD8 T cells in Susac syndrome (dated by TCRdb to between 2019 and 2020). The library came from the immunoSEQ multiplex PCR assay. RNA was extracted using the RNeasy kit, and about 0.5 to 1 ug of the RNA was reverse transcribed with random hexamers. The raw public data were reprocessed by TCRdb itself: fastp quality trimming at Q25, MiXCR clonotype calling, in-frame beta chains only. CDR3 protein duplicates are merged, each entry listing the most common genes and DNA. The sample includes 55,000 to 80,000 distinct CDR3 sequences, with around 93% observed a single time. The top ten clonotypes cover around 0.15% of the sample. Source material: CD4+ T cells from PBMCs. The source is a human donor with Susac syndrome.

This chain joins TRBV6-1 and TRBJ2-1, with 8 bases fitting TRBD1. The CDR3 loop spans 18 amino acids. V shed 7 bases, J shed 4 bases, and the junction held 18 bases outside the gene matches. Germline V gene lookup returns CDR1 MNHNS and CDR2 SASEGT. CDR3: CASKPLTGGPPTYNEQFF. In DNA form, the CDR3 reads TGTGCCAGCAAGCCCCTTACAGGGGGGCCACCTACTTACAATGAGCAGTTCTTC.

This chain uses TRBV7-2 with TRBJ2-7; 8 nucleotides match TRBD1. This CDR3 contains 14 residues. Per germline, CDR1 SGHTA and CDR2 FQGNSA. V lost 5 bases to trimming and J lost 2 bases; unmatched junction nucleotides: 5. The CDR3 nucleotides read TGTGCCAGCAGCAAACGGACAGGGCCCTACGAGCAGTACTTC. This sequence encodes CASSKRTGPYEQYF.

The V gene is TRBV12-3 or TRBV12-4, the J gene TRBJ2-5; 15 bases agree with TRBD2. The CDR3 is made up of 20 amino acids. Trimming cost V 6 bases and J 4 bases; bases outside gene matches: 18. Here the CDR3 DNA reads TGTGCCAGCAGACCCCCCGGACTAGCGGGGGGGCGAGGGGCGGGAGAGACCCAGTACTTC. Translated, it gives CASRPPGLAGGRGAGETQYF.

This chain links TRBV10-2 with TRBJ2-5; 8 nucleotides line up with TRBD2. This CDR3 has 15 amino acids. Germline V lookup: CDR1 WSHSY, CDR2 SAAADI. The ends lost 4 bases at V and 5 bases at J; junction bases unmatched: 9. CDR3 region: CASSGTGGPLETQYF. The DNA for the CDR3 is TGCGCCAGCAGTGGGACGGGGGGGCCTCTGGAGACCCAGTACTTC.

The chain links TRBV29-1 to TRBJ2-7, with unresolved D. Germline V gene sequence: CDR1 SQVTM, CDR2 ANQGSEA. This CDR3 is built from 13 residues. V gave up 4 bases and J gave up 2 bases, with 12 bases separating them. The CDR3 nucleotides read TGCAGCGTTGTGGGGAAAAGTACCTACGAGCAGTACTTC. Residues: CSVVGKSTYEQYF.

V and J are TRBV20-1 and TRBJ2-3; 7 bases are a match to TRBD2. The trim removed 0 bases at V and 5 bases at J, leaving 8 bases unmatched. From germline, CDR1 is DFQATT and CDR2 SNEGSKA (reference sequence). The CDR3 runs 15 residues. CDR3 loop: CSARDRGGTGDTQYF. CDR3 nucleotide sequence: TGCAGTGCTAGAGATCGGGGAGGGACGGGAGATACGCAGTATTTT.

J is TRBJ2-3 and V is TRBV2; 11 bases match TRBD2. This CDR3 region has 17 residues. The V segment lost 7 bases and the J segment 0 bases; nucleotides outside the gene matches: 9. The germline V gene encodes CDR1 SNHLY and CDR2 FYNNEI. The CDR3 DNA reads TGTGCCAGCACCTTAAGGGTAGCGGGGGGGAGCACAGATACGCAGTATTTT. It codes for CASTLRVAGGSTDTQYF.

This chain uses TRBV7-8 with TRBJ1-5; D unclear. This CDR3 is built from 16 residues. Germline assignment: CDR1 SGHVS and CDR2 FQNEAQ. Trimming stripped 1 base from V and 0 bases from J, with 10 bases between. CDR3 loop: CASSLVAKYSNQPQHF. As DNA, the CDR3 is TGTGCCAGCAGCTTAGTTGCCAAATATAGCAATCAGCCCCAGCATTTT.

This chain joins TRBV28 and TRBJ1-2; TRBD1 might be the D (6 bases). The CDR3 runs 15 residues. CDR1 is MDHEN, CDR2 SYDVKM, per germline. V lost 7 bases, J lost 2 bases, and 17 bases lay in between. CDR3 sequence reads: CASTLGGHLNYGYTF. The CDR3 nucleotides read TGTGCCAGCACCCTAGGGGGACACCTCAACTATGGCTACACCTTC.

The chain combines TRBV6-5 with TRBJ2-3, with D possibly matching TRBD2 (6 bases). The CDR3 is made up of 14 amino acids. Germline V gene data show CDR1 as MNHEY and CDR2 as SVGAGI. Trimming took off 5 bases at V and 6 bases at J, with 15 bases between the two ends. The CDR3 spells CASSPGGDSDTQYF. In DNA, the CDR3 is TGTGCCAGCAGTCCCGGAGGGGATTCCGATACGCAGTATTTT.

The chain has TRBV7-3 and TRBJ1-6; no clear D. The V and J ends lost 0 bases and 10 bases respectively, with 10 bases between them. The CDR3 has 14 residues. Germline V gene sequence: CDR1 SGHTA, CDR2 FQGTGA. CDR3 residues: CASSLTHTQSPLHF. The CDR3 DNA is TGTGCCAGCAGCTTAACGCACACACAATCACCCCTCCACTTT.

The J gene is TRBJ2-1, the V gene TRBV5-1; tentatively, D is TRBD2 (7 bases). V lost 1 base to trimming and J lost 5 bases, with 13 bases between them. Germline loops: CDR1 SGHRS, CDR2 YFSETQ. CDR3 size: 15 residues. CDR3 DNA sequence: TGCGCCAGCAGCTTGTTCGCGGGGGCAAACAATGAGCAGTTCTTC. It codes for CASSLFAGANNEQFF.

The CDR3 sequence is CTLMERQGPGGGYTF. The CDR3 region has the DNA TGCACCCTTATGGAGCGACAGGGTCCGGGAGGTGGCTACACCTTC. The chain links TRBV20-1 to TRBJ1-2; TRBD1 agrees at 7 bases. This CDR3 comprises 15 residues. Germline V gene sequence: CDR1 DFQATT, CDR2 SNEGSKA (reference sequence).

This rearrangement joins TRBV9 to TRBJ2-7; the match to TRBD1 covers 9 bases. The CDR3 length is 15 residues. Unmatched junction bases numbered 5, after V lost 0 bases and J lost 4 bases. Germline V lookup: CDR1 SGDLS, CDR2 YYNGEE. This CDR3 reads CASSVAGTGSYEQYF. The CDR3, as DNA: TGTGCCAGCAGCGTAGCCGGGACAGGGTCGTACGAGCAGTACTTC. Variable domain in full (rest from reference TRBV9 and TRBJ2-7): DSGVTQTPKHLITATGQRVTLRCSPRSGDLSVYWYQQSLDQGLQFLIQYYNGEERAKGNILERFSAQQFPDLHSELNLSSLELGDSALYFCASSVAGTGSYEQYFGPGTRLTVT.

This rearrangement joins TRBV6-2 or TRBV6-3 to TRBJ2-5; TRBD1 matches at 9 bases. V was clipped by 0 bases and J by 1 base; unmatched bases: 3. From germline, CDR1 is MNHEY and CDR2 SVGEGT. The CDR3 has 16 residues. The CDR3: CASSYSDRGGQETQYF. DNA of the CDR3: TGTGCCAGCAGTTACTCGGACAGGGGAGGCCAAGAGACCCAGTACTTC.

The chain is built from TRBV29-1 and TRBJ1-4; D is possibly TRBD1 (6 bases). CDR1 and CDR2 (germline): SQVTM, ANQGSEA. The CDR3 is 15 residues long. Trimming took 4 bases from V and 3 from J, leaving 15 bases between them. CDR3 region: CSVGPQGFSNEKLFF. CDR3 nucleotide sequence: TGCAGCGTTGGACCTCAGGGGTTCTCTAATGAAAAACTGTTTTTT.

CDR3 DNA: TGCGCCAGCAGCTTTCCCGGCCATAACCCGATAAACACCGGGGAGCTGTTTTTT. This encodes CASSFPGHNPINTGELFF. The gene calls are TRBV5-1 and TRBJ2-2; D unclear. The CDR3 runs to 18 residues. The V gene lost 2 bases and the J gene lost 2 bases, with 19 bases spanning the gap. Germline assignment: CDR1 SGHRS and CDR2 YFSETQ.

The chain is built from TRBV5-1 and TRBJ1-6; D call uncertain. CDR1 and CDR2 from the germline V gene are SGHRS and YFSETQ. V was trimmed by 4 bases and J by 6 bases, leaving 8 bases between them. The CDR3 loop spans 13 amino acids. The CDR3 loop is CASSAGGNSPLHF. DNA of the CDR3: TGCGCCAGCAGCGCGGGCGGTAATTCACCCCTCCACTTT. The full variable domain, rest sourced from reference TRBV5-1 and TRBJ1-6, is KAGVTQTPRYLIKTRGQQVTLSCSPISGHRSVSWYQQTPGQGLQFLFEYFSETQRNKGNFPGRFSGRQFSNSRSEMNVSTLELGDSALYLCASSAGGNSPLHFGNGTRLTVT.

J is TRBJ2-2 and V is TRBV7-2; perhaps TRBD1 as D (6 bases). The CDR3 length is 14 residues. Trimming removed 5 bases at V and 2 bases at J, with 9 bases between. Germline V lookup: CDR1 SGHTA, CDR2 FQGNSA. The CDR3 here is CASSPGQNTGELFF. The CDR3 DNA reads TGTGCCAGCAGCCCGGGACAAAACACCGGGGAGCTGTTTTTT.

The J gene is TRBJ2-5, the V gene TRBV20-1; the match to TRBD2 covers 8 bases. The V gene end was trimmed by 6 bases and the J gene end by 6 bases; junction bases not matched to a gene: 6. CDR3 size: 12 residues. CDR1 is DFQATT, CDR2 SNEGSKA, per germline (reference sequence). The DNA for the CDR3 is TGCAGTGCCGCGGGGGGCCGAAAGACCCAGTACTTC. Residues: CSAAGGRKTQYF.

CDR3 loop: CASSAIGVAGANVLTF. CDR3 nucleotide sequence: TGTGCCAGCAGTGCTATTGGGGTTGCTGGGGCCAACGTCCTGACTTTC. This sequence joins TRBV25-1 and TRBJ2-6; D is unclear. CDR3 length: 16 amino acids. Germline V CDR1 and CDR2: MGHDK, SYGVNS. The V end lost 4 bases, the J end lost 2 bases, and 12 bases lay between the germline ends.

The CDR3 loop reads CAIRGEGYEKLFF. The CDR3 coding sequence is TGTGCCATCAGAGGGGAGGGATACGAAAAACTGTTTTTT. This chain uses TRBV10-3 with TRBJ1-4; D perhaps matches TRBD1 (5 bases). V dropped 6 bases and J dropped 8 bases, with 13 bases sitting between them. The CDR3 is 13 residues long. Looked up from germline, CDR1 is ENHRY and CDR2 is SYGVKD.

The V gene is TRBV6-6, the J gene TRBJ2-5, with a tentative D call TRBD2 (5 bases). Trimming shortened V by 3 bases and J by 2 bases, and 10 bases separated the two germline ends. CDR1 MNHNY and CDR2 SVGAGI come from the germline V gene (reference sequence). The length of the CDR3 is 14 residues. The CDR3: CASSYGRTQETQYF. CDR3 bases: TGTGCCAGCAGTTATGGCAGGACTCAAGAGACCCAGTACTTC.

This chain uses TRBV28 with TRBJ2-4, with TRBD2 as a possible D gene (6 bases). V lost 6 bases and J 3 bases, leaving 12 bases between the germline ends. The CDR3 is made up of 14 amino acids. Germline V gives CDR1 MDHEN, CDR2 SYDVKM. Here the CDR3 DNA reads TGTGCCAGCAGCTACAGGAGGGGCAAAAACATTCAGTACTTC. Translated, it gives CASSYRRGKNIQYF.

The chain employs TRBV4-3 and TRBJ2-3, with D perhaps TRBD1 (5 bases). The CDR3 sequence is 18 residues long. CDR1 and CDR2 from the germline V gene are LGHNA and YSLEER. Trimming removed 0 bases at V and 2 bases at J, with 18 bases between. The CDR3 nucleotides are TGCGCCAGCAGCCAAGATGATCAAGCAGGGCATCCCACAGATACGCAGTATTTT. It encodes CASSQDDQAGHPTDTQYF.

The chain links TRBV2 to TRBJ2-7, with D unclear. The CDR3 is made up of 13 amino acids. V gave up 3 bases and J gave up 1 base, with 7 bases separating them. CDR1 and CDR2 (germline): SNHLY, FYNNEI. The CDR3 protein is CASSDIPSYEQYF. The DNA of the CDR3 is TGTGCCAGCAGTGATATTCCGTCCTACGAGCAGTACTTC.

The chain uses TRBV5-1 and TRBJ2-3; D is perhaps TRBD1 (5 bases). Trimming shortened V by 1 base and J by 3 bases, and 18 bases separated the two germline ends. Germline V CDR1 and CDR2: SGHRS, YFSETQ. This CDR3 region has 17 residues. The CDR3 spells CASSLSEGRQLTDTQYF. Here the CDR3 DNA reads TGCGCCAGCAGCTTGTCCGAAGGTAGACAGCTTACAGATACGCAGTATTTT.

Worth noting for this clonotype: The junction does not match germline at one end; this may be a read error. The J gene is TRBJ1-1, the V gene TRBV7-8, with D possibly matching TRBD1 (6 bases). This CDR3 contains 13 residues. Germline V lookup: CDR1 SGHVS, CDR2 FQNEAQ. The CDR3 protein is CASSLSEFGGVIF. CDR3 in DNA: TGTGCCAGCAGCTTAAGTGAATTTGGGGGCGTCATCTTT.